This T cell receptor (beta chain) was obtained from a study of shared clonotypes between healthy human individuals. For the study at large: Every donor yielded three CD4 naive, three CD4 memory, two CD8 naive and one CD8 memory plate. Findings and limits, study-wide: Around 5% was the fraction of naive CD4 clonotypes found shared across four donors. A limitation of the genetic and exposure-history diversity represented arose from few donors.

The assay ran at deep level. The table came from immunoSEQ multiplex PCR; TCRdb's copy has only in-frame clones and leaves some out. The table records around 2.3 million clones, approximately 95% of them present only once. On this clone: Antigen unknown.

The V end was cut by 5 bases, the J end by 1 base, with 17 bases between. This CDR3 contains 15 residues. Germline CDR1 and CDR2: SQVTM and ANQGSEA. The sample was naive CD4+ T cells sorted from blood. Noted subset: CD45RA+ positively selected. This sequence joins TRBV29-1 and TRBJ2-5; no definite D call. The TCR originated in a man aged 18 to 30 in good health. The CDR3 loop reads CSVLGKRGFQETQYF. The CDR3 DNA follows: TGCAGCGTTCTGGGGAAGAGAGGTTTCCAAGAGACCCAGTACTTC.